The 26 T cell receptor beta chains reported below all come from one sample, sequenced in a study of blood T cell repertoires in COVID-19. Sequenced by immunoSEQ multiplex PCR; TCRdb stores in-frame clones only, minus some. This sample carries about 380,000 clones, roughly 80% of them seen once, and the ten largest clones take 0.85% to 1.2%. The specimen sequenced was peripheral blood. Source of these receptors: a human donor with acute or convalescent COVID-19. The donor label of this sample is uncertain.

J is TRBJ1-6 and V is TRBV4-2; maybe TRBD1 (5 bases). V was cut by 0 bases and J by 5 bases, with 8 bases left in between. The CDR3 has 15 amino acids. Per germline, CDR1 LGHNA and CDR2 YNFKEQ. CDR3 DNA sequence: TGTGCCAGCAGCCAAGAGGGGCGGAATAATTCACCCCTCCACTTT. This encodes CASSQEGRNNSPLHF.

The chain has TRBV6-5 and TRBJ1-1; unclear D gene. V was trimmed by 2 bases and J by 1 base, leaving 8 bases between them. The germline V gene encodes CDR1 MNHEY and CDR2 SVGAGI. CDR3 size: 14 residues. CDR3 DNA: TGTGCCAGCAGTTACGATGGGCCGAACACTGAAGCTTTCTTT. Its protein is CASSYDGPNTEAFF.

CDR3 in amino acids: CASRADRLTSNQPQHF. In DNA form, the CDR3 reads TGTGCCAGCAGGGCAGACAGACTCACAAGCAATCAGCCCCAGCATTTT. The J gene is TRBJ1-5, the V gene TRBV2; D is perhaps TRBD1 (5 bases). CDR1 SNHLY and CDR2 FYNNEI come from the germline V gene. Trimming cost V 6 bases and J 1 base, with 16 bases left between them. The CDR3 runs to 16 residues.

V usage is TRBV18 and J usage is TRBJ1-3, with unresolved D. The CDR3 covers 16 residues. Per germline, CDR1 KGHSH and CDR2 LQKENI. V was clipped by 3 bases and J by 0 bases, with 12 bases between them. The CDR3 region is CASSPPLRGSGNTIYF. The CDR3 region has the DNA TGTGCCAGCTCACCCCCTCTCCGAGGCTCTGGAAACACCATATATTTT.

This clone occurred once. The V gene is TRBV7-9, the J gene TRBJ1-4, with D possibly TRBD1 on 6 matching bases. CDR1 and CDR2 (germline): SEHNR, FQNEAQ (reference sequence). This CDR3 is 15 amino acids long. V was clipped by 4 bases and J by 4 bases, with 13 bases between them. CDR3 DNA sequence: TGTGCCAGCAGCTCTCATCGGGACAATAATGAAAAACTGTTTTTT. Protein sequence: CASSSHRDNNEKLFF.

This chain links TRBV5-5 with TRBJ2-2; 8 nucleotides align to TRBD1. Germline CDR1 and CDR2: SGHKS and YYEKEE (reference sequence). Losses at the gene ends were 0 bases for V and 7 bases for J; bases not matched to a gene: 5. CDR3 size: 15 residues. The CDR3 is CASSLVQGAVGELFF. Here the CDR3 DNA reads TGTGCCAGCAGCTTGGTTCAGGGGGCTGTCGGGGAGCTGTTTTTT.

The gene calls are TRBV7-2 and TRBJ1-5, with 8 nucleotides matching TRBD1. Germline CDR1 is SGHTA and CDR2 is FQGNSA. V was clipped by 5 bases and J by 7 bases; unmatched bases: 7. The CDR3 length is 14 residues. The CDR3 region is CASSPAGTGQPQHF. Written as DNA, the CDR3 is TGTGCCAGCAGCCCGGCCGGGACAGGCCAGCCCCAGCATTTT.

The chain links TRBV2 to TRBJ1-1; D is possibly TRBD1 (5 bases). Germline loops: CDR1 SNHLY, CDR2 FYNNEI. V gave up 6 bases and J gave up 1 base, with 18 bases separating them. The CDR3 covers 16 residues. The CDR3 DNA reads TGTGCCAGCAGGTACAATCTAGGACAATCGAACACTGAAGCTTTCTTT. Amino acid sequence: CASRYNLGQSNTEAFF.

The rearrangement joins TRBV19 to TRBJ2-7, with a tentative D call TRBD1 (5 bases). Germline values: CDR1 LNHDA, CDR2 SQIVND (reference sequence). V was cut by 5 bases and J by 3 bases, with 17 bases left in between. This CDR3 comprises 15 residues. CDR3 residues: CASSHTTDSFYEQYF. In nucleotides, the CDR3 is TGTGCCAGTAGTCATACGACAGATAGCTTCTACGAGCAGTACTTC.

This clone was picked up a small number of times. V gene TRBV2 combines with J gene TRBJ2-1, with 7 nucleotides matching TRBD2. The CDR3 is 13 amino acids. The V and J ends lost 3 bases and 6 bases, in that order; junction bases with no gene match: 2. Germline V lookup: CDR1 SNHLY, CDR2 FYNNEI. DNA for the CDR3: TGTGCCAGCAGTGACGAGCGGGGCAATGAGCAGTTCTTC. Protein: CASSDERGNEQFF. Looking up the rest from reference TRBV2 and TRBJ2-1 gives the full variable domain: EPEVTQTPSHQVTQMGQEVILRCVPISNHLYFYWYRQILGQKVEFLVSFYNNEISEKSEIFDDQFSVERPDGSNFTLKIRSTKLEDSAMYFCASSDERGNEQFFGPGTRLTVL.

As for this clone: Other DNA sequences of this sample code for an identical CDR3. The chain carries TRBV7-6 and TRBJ2-5; D not resolved. V was pared by 0 bases and J by 4 bases, with 9 bases between. This CDR3 comprises 14 residues. Germline CDR1 reads SGHVS; CDR2 reads FNYEAQ. The CDR3 is CASSLAGGGETQYF. The DNA of the CDR3 is TGTGCCAGCAGCTTAGCCGGTGGCGGAGAGACCCAGTACTTC.

The gene calls are TRBV27 and TRBJ2-7, with 8 bases that match TRBD1. Germline lookup yields CDR1 MNHEY and CDR2 SMNVEV (reference sequence). The CDR3 covers 13 residues. With 3 bases clipped from V and 7 bases from J, the junction kept 5 bases outside the gene matches. The CDR3 sequence is CASSFQGAKEQYF. In DNA form, the CDR3 reads TGTGCCAGCAGTTTCCAGGGGGCCAAAGAGCAGTACTTC.

The rearrangement links TRBV19 to TRBJ2-2; TRBD2 matches at 11 bases. V lost 4 bases and J lost 3; bases outside the gene matches: 13. The CDR3 covers 19 residues. CDR1 is LNHDA and CDR2 is SQIVND in the germline V gene (reference sequence). In DNA form, the CDR3 reads TGTGCCAGTAGTACACCAAGACTAGCGGGATTAAGGGACACCGGGGAGCTGTTTTTT. Translated, it gives CASSTPRLAGLRDTGELFF.

V gene TRBV24-1 combines with J gene TRBJ2-3; maybe TRBD2 (6 bases). Between the trimmed V and J ends, which lost 5 bases and 3 bases, there was a span of 23 bases. The CDR3 has 18 residues. Germline V gene data show CDR1 as KGHDR and CDR2 as SFDVKD. CDR3 residues: CATSALGGAGSSTDTQYF. Written as DNA, the CDR3 is TGTGCCACCAGTGCCCTCGGAGGGGCCGGTTCAAGTACAGATACGCAGTATTTT.

This clone was counted many times. This chain connects TRBV10-2 to TRBJ1-5; D is undetermined. Germline V gene data show CDR1 as WSHSY and CDR2 as SAAADI. This CDR3 contains 14 residues. V was clipped by 8 bases and J by 5 bases, with 16 bases between them. For the CDR3, the DNA is TGCGCCAGCCGGGAGGTTTCCGGCGATCAGCCCCAGCATTTT. Translating gives CASREVSGDQPQHF.

This rearrangement joins TRBV3-1 (or the pseudogene TRBV3-2) to TRBJ2-3, with 15 nucleotides matching TRBD2. Trimming cost V 4 bases and J 5 bases; bases outside gene matches: 1. This CDR3 has 15 residues. Germline V gene data show CDR1 as LGHDT and CDR2 as YNNKEL (reference sequence). The CDR3 protein is CASSPGLAGGDTQYF. The CDR3 nucleotides read TGTGCCAGCAGCCCGGGACTAGCGGGGGGAGATACGCAGTATTTT.

The chain links TRBV7-7 to TRBJ2-3, with 9 bases that match TRBD2. With V trimmed by 5 bases and J by 2 bases, 8 bases remained unmatched. Germline loops: CDR1 SSHAT, CDR2 FNYEAQ (reference sequence). The CDR3 is 16 amino acids. In nucleotides, the CDR3 is TGTGCCAGCAGCACCAAGACTAGCGGACCCACAGATACGCAGTATTTT. Its protein product is CASSTKTSGPTDTQYF. Full variable domain (remainder filled in from reference TRBV7-7 and TRBJ2-3): GAGVSQSPRYKVTKRGQDVTLRCDPISSHATLYWYQQALGQGPEFLTYFNYEAQPDKSGLPSDRFSAERPEGSISTLTIQRTEQRDSAMYRCASSTKTSGPTDTQYFGPGTRLTVL.

The genes are TRBV4-1 and TRBJ1-5; 9 nucleotides agree with TRBD1. With V trimmed by 4 bases and J by 7 bases, 8 bases remained unmatched. The germline gives CDR1 MGHRA, CDR2 YSYEKL. The CDR3 runs 15 residues. The CDR3 DNA is TGCGCCAGCAGCCGCGGACAGGGGACAATGCAGCCCCAGCATTTT. Amino acids: CASSRGQGTMQPQHF.

The rearrangement joins TRBV20-1 to TRBJ1-2; 10 bases fit TRBD1. Germline CDR1 reads DFQATT; CDR2 reads SNEGSKA (reference sequence). After removal of 3 bases from V and 6 bases from J, the junction contained 7 bases not matched to a gene. The CDR3 spans 14 residues. This chain's CDR3 is CSASPEGTGDGYTF. In nucleotides, the CDR3 is TGCAGTGCTAGTCCTGAAGGGACAGGGGATGGCTACACCTTC.

The chain couples TRBV19 to TRBJ1-2, with D unresolved. V was cut by 3 bases and J by 2 bases, with 16 bases left in between. The CDR3 sequence is 16 residues long. Germline assignment: CDR1 LNHDA and CDR2 SQIVND (reference sequence). Here the CDR3 reads CASSMQVGVSNYGYTF. CDR3 coding DNA: TGTGCCAGTAGTATGCAGGTGGGAGTTTCCAACTATGGCTACACCTTC.

This clone was detected a few times. This rearrangement joins TRBV6-6 to TRBJ1-1, with 8 bases that match TRBD1. CDR3 length: 11 amino acids. Germline assignment: CDR1 MNHNY and CDR2 SVGAGI (reference sequence). J lost 10 bases, V lost 6 bases, and 4 bases had no gene match. CDR3 DNA sequence: TGTGCCAGCAGGGAAACAGGGGGAGCTTTCTTT. Protein product: CASRETGGAFF.

This sequence joins TRBV3-1 (or the pseudogene TRBV3-2) and TRBJ1-3; D remains unclear. The germline gives CDR1 LGHDT, CDR2 YNNKEL (reference sequence). The V gene lost 4 bases and the J gene lost 4 bases, with 14 bases spanning the gap. This CDR3 region has 15 residues. CDR3 coding DNA: TGTGCCAGCAGCCTGCGGGCTTCGTGGGGAAACACCATATATTTT. It specifies CASSLRASWGNTIYF.

The V and J genes are TRBV5-1 and TRBJ2-3; 11 positions agree with TRBD2. Germline V gives CDR1 SGHRS, CDR2 YFSETQ. The CDR3 is made up of 15 amino acids. The J segment lost 2 bases and the V segment lost 3 bases, leaving 2 bases of the junction unmatched. CDR3 coding DNA: TGCGCCAGCAGCTCGGGACTAGCGGACACAGATACGCAGTATTTT. It translates to CASSSGLADTDTQYF.

Notes on this clone: Additional DNA sequences in this sample encode the identical CDR3. This sequence joins TRBV3-1 (or the pseudogene TRBV3-2) and TRBJ1-1; D is unresolved. The CDR3 is made up of 13 amino acids. With 1 base removed from V and 3 bases from J, the gap between germline ends came to 6 bases. Germline assignment: CDR1 LGHDT and CDR2 YNNKEL (reference sequence). Here the CDR3 reads CASSQGRDTEAFF. CDR3 DNA sequence: TGTGCCAGCAGCCAAGGGAGGGACACTGAAGCTTTCTTT.

The chain has TRBV7-9 and TRBJ2-2; 8 bases map to TRBD1. Trimming took 4 bases from V and 1 from J; bases not matched to a gene: 2. The CDR3 is made up of 15 amino acids. Germline V gives CDR1 SEHNR, CDR2 FQNEAQ (reference sequence). As DNA, the CDR3 is TGTGCCAGCAGCTCTACAGGGGGGAACACCGGGGAGCTGTTTTTT. It encodes CASSSTGGNTGELFF.

The chain employs TRBV18 and TRBJ2-2; 7 bases are shared with TRBD1. The CDR3 runs 16 residues. The germline V gene has CDR1 KGHSH and CDR2 LQKENI. Trimming at V came to 3 bases and at J to 7 bases, leaving 11 bases not matched to a gene. CDR3 coding DNA: TGTGCCAGCTCACCTTGGACAGGCCTCGCGGGCGGGGAGCTGTTTTTT. Protein product: CASSPWTGLAGGELFF.